These 31 T cell receptor beta chains originate from one sample sequenced in a study of OX40 agonist ivuxolimab in advanced cancers. Repertoires were generated with immunoSEQ multiplex PCR, while TCRdb's copy carries only in-frame clones and drops some. Among around 67,000 clones listed, about 85% were seen once. Sequenced material: CD4+ or CD8+ T cells sorted from blood, taken in a trial of the OX40 agonist ivuxolimab. These receptors were taken from an adult with an advanced solid tumor such as melanoma, head and neck, liver or kidney cancer.

The chain employs TRBV7-9 and TRBJ2-7; a possible D gene is TRBD1 (5 bases). The V and J ends lost 3 bases and 7 bases respectively, with 13 bases between them. This CDR3 spans 13 amino acids. Germline-derived CDR1 and CDR2 are SEHNR and FQNEAQ (reference sequence). The CDR3 is CASSFQERQEQYF. CDR3 DNA sequence: TGTGCCAGCAGCTTTCAGGAAAGACAGGAGCAGTACTTC.

This sequence joins TRBV19 and TRBJ2-5; D unclear. V lost 1 base, J lost 2 bases, and 11 bases lay in between. Germline V gives CDR1 LNHDA, CDR2 SQIVND (reference sequence). The CDR3 spans 15 residues. The CDR3 nucleotides read TGTGCCAGTAGTATAGCATTTTGGAAACAAGAGACCCAGTACTTC. It is translated as CASSIAFWKQETQYF.

The chain carries TRBV7-2 and TRBJ1-3; 9 positions match TRBD1. CDR3 length: 14 residues. Germline V gene sequence: CDR1 SGHTA, CDR2 FQGNSA. Losses at the gene ends were 6 bases for V and 7 bases for J; bases not matched to a gene: 7. The CDR3 DNA is TGTGCCAGCAGTTGGGACAGGGTCGGCAACACCATATATTTT. It specifies CASSWDRVGNTIYF.

The chain recombines TRBV9 with TRBJ1-3, with D unclear. V was pared by 0 bases and J by 2 bases, with 18 bases between. CDR1 SGDLS and CDR2 YYNGEE come from the germline V gene. The CDR3 sequence is 18 residues long. The CDR3 loop is CASSVVTRQGRPGNTIYF. In nucleotides, the CDR3 is TGTGCCAGCAGCGTAGTAACCCGACAAGGAAGACCTGGAAACACCATATATTTT. Combining the CDR3 with reference TRBV9 and TRBJ1-3 gives the whole variable domain DSGVTQTPKHLITATGQRVTLRCSPRSGDLSVYWYQQSLDQGLQFLIQYYNGEERAKGNILERFSAQQFPDLHSELNLSSLELGDSALYFCASSVVTRQGRPGNTIYFGEGSWLTVV.

The chain's CDR3 is CASSLVGSPSTDTQYF. CDR3 in DNA: TGTGCCAGCAGCTTGGTTGGGTCCCCCAGCACAGATACGCAGTATTTT. The chain links TRBV5-5 to TRBJ2-3; no reliable D call. The V end was cut by 0 bases, the J end by 0 bases, with 11 bases between. This CDR3 comprises 16 residues. Germline CDR1 SGHKS, CDR2 YYEKEE (reference sequence).

The chain is built from TRBV11-1 and TRBJ2-2; tentative D call: TRBD1 (6 bases). The length of the CDR3 is 12 residues. Between the trimmed V and J ends, which lost 1 base and 11 bases, there was a span of 8 bases. The germline V gene encodes CDR1 SGHAT and CDR2 FQDESV (reference sequence). CDR3 in amino acids: CASSLDRDELFF. CDR3 coding DNA: TGTGCCAGCAGCTTAGACAGGGACGAGCTGTTTTTT.

The chain uses TRBV30 and TRBJ1-1; 9 bases map to TRBD1. The germline V gene encodes CDR1 GTSNPN and CDR2 SVGIG (reference sequence). The J segment lost 11 bases and the V segment lost 0 bases, leaving 7 bases of the junction unmatched. The CDR3 is made up of 13 amino acids. CDR3 DNA sequence: TGTGCCTGGAGTGTAGGACAGGGGATAGGCGCTTTCTTT. Translating it yields CAWSVGQGIGAFF.

The DNA for the CDR3 is TGTGCCAGCAGTCCAACATCTCAAAGGCCCCAGCATTTT. Residues: CASSPTSQRPQHF. The rearrangement uses TRBV27 and TRBJ1-5; D call uncertain. V was trimmed by 5 bases and J by 9 bases, leaving 14 bases between them. The CDR3 is 13 amino acids. CDR1 is MNHEY, CDR2 SMNVEV, per germline (reference sequence).

This clone was seen only once. One end of the junction fails to match germline, which may point to a read error. The chain couples TRBV7-7 to TRBJ2-1; 11 nucleotides match TRBD1. This CDR3 region has 14 residues. Germline values: CDR1 SSHAT, CDR2 FNYEAQ (reference sequence). The CDR3 DNA follows: TGTGCTAGCAGCCAGGACAGGGGGCTGAATGAGCAGTTCTTC. Its translation: CASSQDRGLNEQFF.

The genes are TRBV27 and TRBJ2-5; maybe TRBD1 (6 bases). Germline assignment: CDR1 MNHEY and CDR2 SMNVEV (reference sequence). The CDR3 loop spans 13 amino acids. The V end was cut by 4 bases, the J end by 7 bases, with 13 bases between. The CDR3 loop is CASSSHRAGTQYF. CDR3 bases: TGTGCCAGCAGTTCACACAGGGCCGGGACCCAGTACTTC.

V gene TRBV15 combines with J gene TRBJ2-7; perhaps TRBD2 as D (5 bases). In germline, CDR1 is LNHNV, CDR2 YYDKDF (reference sequence). The CDR3 has 13 amino acids. V gave up 5 bases and J gave up 6 bases, with 14 bases separating them. The DNA of the CDR3 is TGTGCCACCAGCCCCCTGAGAGGAGGCGAGCAGTACTTC. It encodes CATSPLRGGEQYF. The full variable domain, completed using reference TRBV15 and TRBJ2-7, is DAMVIQNPRYQVTQFGKPVTLSCSQTLNHNVMYWYQQKSSQAPKLLFHYYDKDFNNEADTPDNFQSRRPNTSFCFLDIRSPGLGDTAMYLCATSPLRGGEQYFGPGTRLTVT.

The chain joins TRBV5-4 to TRBJ2-5; perhaps TRBD1 as D (7 bases). CDR3 size: 14 residues. Trimming removed 4 bases from V and 5 bases from J, with 15 bases in between. Per germline, CDR1 SGHNT and CDR2 YYREEE (reference sequence). The CDR3 spells CASSRGQGEETQYF. DNA of the CDR3: TGTGCCAGCAGCCGGGGGCAGGGGGAGGAGACCCAGTACTTC.

The rearrangement uses TRBV5-4 and TRBJ2-7, with 9 positions matching TRBD1. The germline CDR1 and CDR2 sequences are SGHNT and YYREEE (reference sequence). The CDR3 is 15 amino acids. The junction had 6 bases not matched to a gene; V was cut back by 4 bases and J by 1 base. CDR3 sequence reads: CASSLGTGRSYEQYF. The CDR3 bases are TGTGCCAGCAGCCTAGGGACAGGGCGTTCCTACGAGCAGTACTTC.

The chain carries TRBV2 and TRBJ1-3; no definite D call. V was clipped by 1 base and J by 0 bases, with 7 bases between them. The CDR3 consists of 15 residues. Germline lookup yields CDR1 SNHLY and CDR2 FYNNEI. The CDR3 reads CASSEDRISGNTIYF. CDR3 coding DNA: TGTGCCAGCAGTGAAGATAGGATCTCTGGAAACACCATATATTTT.

This chain joins TRBV28 and TRBJ1-2; no reliable D call. V shed 6 bases and J shed 7 bases, with 12 bases lying between them. This CDR3 region has 12 residues. Germline V CDR1 and CDR2: MDHEN, SYDVKM. The CDR3 region is CASSRRFPGYTF. DNA for the CDR3: TGTGCCAGCAGCCGGCGGTTTCCTGGCTACACCTTC.

The chain couples TRBV28 to TRBJ2-4, with D possibly being TRBD2 (7 bases). The germline gives CDR1 MDHEN, CDR2 SYDVKM. The CDR3 is made up of 17 amino acids. Trimming pared 6 bases from V and 3 bases from J, leaving 21 bases between. In DNA form, the CDR3 reads TGTGCCAGCAGGCCGGGGGGCAGGGGAAATATCAAAAACATTCAGTACTTC. Residues: CASRPGGRGNIKNIQYF.

The rearrangement joins TRBV5-6 to TRBJ2-7; D remains ambiguous. Trimming took off 1 base at V and 2 bases at J, with 22 bases between the two ends. Germline-derived CDR1 and CDR2 are SGHDT and YYEEEE. The CDR3 is 18 residues long. The CDR3 bases are TGTGCCAGCAGCTTGTTCTCTCAGACCCCTATTCCCACCTACGAGCAGTACTTC. It is translated as CASSLFSQTPIPTYEQYF.

The chain joins TRBV5-1 to TRBJ2-7; D unresolved. V was pared by 2 bases and J by 0 bases, with 9 bases between. Germline V gene lookup returns CDR1 SGHRS and CDR2 YFSETQ. The CDR3 extends over 14 amino acids. The CDR3, as DNA: TGCGCCAGCAGCTTTCAGACAAGCTCCTACGAGCAGTACTTC. Translating it yields CASSFQTSSYEQYF.

CDR3 in amino acids: CASSPWTVLSYEQYF. For the CDR3, the DNA is TGTGCCAGCAGCCCGTGGACAGTCCTATCCTACGAGCAGTACTTC. The genes are TRBV11-2 and TRBJ2-7; D is possibly TRBD1 (6 bases). Per germline, CDR1 SGHAT and CDR2 FQNNGV. The CDR3 covers 15 residues. The germline V and J ends were trimmed by 5 bases and 1 base, with 15 bases remaining between them.

Relative to its sample, this clone is medium-sized. The rearrangement links TRBV7-3 to TRBJ1-1; TRBD1 aligns across 12 bases. The CDR3 length is 16 residues. Per germline, CDR1 SGHTA and CDR2 FQGTGA. The J segment lost 5 bases and the V segment lost 5 bases, leaving 9 bases of the junction unmatched. Written as DNA, the CDR3 is TGTGCCAGCAGCCTGCACCGGGACAGGGGGCCTACTGAAGCTTTCTTT. Its protein product is CASSLHRDRGPTEAFF.

V usage is TRBV10-3 and J usage is TRBJ2-3, with 8 bases matching TRBD1. J gave up 8 bases and V 6 bases, and 13 bases lay outside the gene matches. Germline lookup yields CDR1 ENHRY and CDR2 SYGVKD. CDR3 length: 15 amino acids. CDR3 in amino acids: CAIREAGGASFTQYF. In DNA, the CDR3 is TGTGCCATCAGGGAGGCAGGGGGCGCGAGTTTTACGCAGTATTTT.

The chain employs TRBV4-1 and TRBJ2-7; perhaps TRBD2 as D (6 bases). Trimming shortened V by 4 bases and J by 5 bases, and 18 bases separated the two germline ends. The CDR3 contains 15 residues. CDR1 MGHRA and CDR2 YSYEKL come from the germline V gene. The CDR3 region is CASSPNPGLGDEQYF. Written as DNA, the CDR3 is TGCGCCAGCAGCCCCAACCCGGGACTGGGGGACGAGCAGTACTTC.

The chain couples TRBV4-1 to TRBJ2-1, with 8 bases matching TRBD2. CDR3 length: 15 amino acids. V shed 4 bases and J 7 bases; nucleotides not matched to a gene: 9. Germline V lookup: CDR1 MGHRA, CDR2 YSYEKL. CDR3 amino acids: CASSPSGTRVNEQFF. CDR3 nucleotides: TGCGCCAGCAGCCCATCCGGGACTAGAGTGAATGAGCAGTTCTTC.

This chain connects TRBV7-2 to TRBJ2-7; D is possibly TRBD2 (6 bases). The length of the CDR3 is 14 residues. Trimming left V 1 base short and J 2 bases short, with 9 bases between. CDR1 and CDR2 (germline): SGHTA, FQGNSA. This CDR3 reads CASSLDIAAYEQYF. The CDR3 DNA follows: TGTGCCAGCAGCTTAGATATAGCGGCCTACGAGCAGTACTTC.

This rearrangement joins TRBV19 to TRBJ1-6; a possible D gene is TRBD1 (6 bases). Germline V gives CDR1 LNHDA, CDR2 SQIVND (reference sequence). This CDR3 contains 14 residues. Trimming cost V 5 bases and J 9 bases, with 14 bases left between them. CDR3 loop: CASSEGQWGSPLHF. In nucleotides, the CDR3 is TGTGCCAGTAGTGAGGGACAATGGGGTTCACCCCTCCACTTT.

This chain uses TRBV15 with TRBJ2-2; D call uncertain. CDR1 LNHNV and CDR2 YYDKDF come from the germline V gene (reference sequence). V was trimmed by 3 bases and J by 8 bases, leaving 7 bases between them. The CDR3 has 12 residues. CDR3 region: CATSRTAGELFF. The CDR3 nucleotides are TGTGCCACCAGCAGGACGGCGGGGGAGCTGTTTTTT. The entire variable domain, with the rest obtained from reference TRBV15 and TRBJ2-2, is as follows: DAMVIQNPRYQVTQFGKPVTLSCSQTLNHNVMYWYQQKSSQAPKLLFHYYDKDFNNEADTPDNFQSRRPNTSFCFLDIRSPGLGDTAMYLCATSRTAGELFFGEGSRLTVL.

The J gene is TRBJ1-2, the V gene TRBV9; D is possibly TRBD1 (5 bases). V was shortened by 4 bases and J by 2 bases, with 21 bases between the two germline ends. There are 17 residues in the CDR3. The V gene's germline CDR1 is SGDLS and CDR2 YYNGEE. DNA for the CDR3: TGTGCCAGCAGCCAAACCTACAACCCAGGGCCAAACTATGGCTACACCTTC. Its protein product is CASSQTYNPGPNYGYTF.

This clone showed up just once. V and J are TRBV5-6 and TRBJ2-3; 13 nucleotides agree with TRBD2. This CDR3 contains 16 residues. J lost 5 bases, V lost 3 bases, and 6 bases had no gene match. Germline V CDR1 and CDR2: SGHDT, YYEEEE. CDR3 sequence reads: CASSSTSGGAEDTQYF. For the CDR3, the DNA is TGTGCCAGCAGCTCTACTAGCGGGGGGGCCGAAGATACGCAGTATTTT.

The CDR3 DNA reads as TGTGCCAGCAGCTGGGCATCAGGGGGCAGGGCAGATACGCAGTATTTT. Translated, it gives CASSWASGGRADTQYF. The V and J genes are TRBV7-9 and TRBJ2-3; 8 bases are shared with TRBD1. Germline CDR1 and CDR2: SEHNR and FQNEAQ (reference sequence). This CDR3 is 16 amino acids long. The V segment lost 4 bases and the J segment 4 bases; nucleotides outside the gene matches: 10.

A few counts support this clone. The chain joins TRBV11-2 to TRBJ2-2; D unresolved. V lost 5 bases, J lost 4 bases, and 8 bases lay in between. The CDR3 extends over 13 amino acids. Germline V lookup: CDR1 SGHAT, CDR2 FQNNGV. CDR3 in DNA: TGTGCCAGCAGCCCCGCAAGCACCGGGGAGCTGTTTTTT. It encodes CASSPASTGELFF.

The gene calls are TRBV4-1 and TRBJ2-7; TRBD1 is a possible D gene (5 bases). Trimming pared 4 bases from V and 0 bases from J, leaving 13 bases between. This CDR3 contains 15 residues. Germline-derived CDR1 and CDR2 are MGHRA and YSYEKL. The CDR3 reads CASSRTLESSYEQYF. The CDR3 nucleotides read TGCGCCAGCAGCCGGACATTGGAAAGCTCCTACGAGCAGTACTTC.